The 32 T cell receptor beta chains reported below all come from one sample, sequenced in a study of T cell repertoires in cytomegalovirus infection. TCRdb re-called the reads through MiXCR, storing one row per CDR3 protein. The sample lists some 100,000 distinct CDR3 sequences; 20% to 30% were seen once. The sample was CD8+ T cells from PBMCs. All receptors come from a human donor in good health (CMV status not recorded). Some clones in this sample may be carry-over from other donors' samples.

The chain has TRBV5-5 and TRBJ2-7; 10 nucleotides agree with TRBD1. CDR1 and CDR2 from the germline V gene are SGHKS and YYEKEE (reference sequence). The CDR3 covers 14 residues. V gave up 5 bases and J gave up 2 bases; unmatched junction bases: 4. CDR3 bases: TGTGCCAGCAGTTCCGGGACAGGGGCCTACGAGCAGTACTTC. Translation: CASSSGTGAYEQYF.

The V call is TRBV12-3 or TRBV12-4, the J call TRBJ2-6, with 8 bases matching TRBD1. J gave up 3 bases and V 5 bases, and 3 bases lay outside the gene matches. The CDR3 loop spans 15 amino acids. CDR3 in DNA: TGTGCCAGCAGTCCAGGGGGCGGTGGGGCCAACGTCCTGACTTTC. It encodes CASSPGGGGANVLTF.

A few counts support this clonotype. The genes are TRBV7-9 and TRBJ2-2; D possibly corresponds to TRBD1 (6 bases). CDR1 is SEHNR, CDR2 FQNEAQ, per germline (reference sequence). This CDR3 spans 15 amino acids. Deletions cut 7 bases from V and 2 bases from J, with 14 bases between. The CDR3 coding sequence is TGTGCCAGCATCGATGAGACAGGCAACACCGGGGAGCTGTTTTTT. Protein sequence: CASIDETGNTGELFF.

In the case of this clonotype: A single base separates this from a much larger clone, so it may be a read error. The chain combines TRBV12-3 or TRBV12-4 with TRBJ2-4; 16 bases are a match to TRBD2. The CDR3 spans 16 residues. The J segment lost 5 bases and the V segment lost 10 bases, leaving 8 bases of the junction unmatched. The CDR3, as DNA: TGTGCCAACAGCCCCGGGACTAGCGGGGGGGAAAACATTCAGTACTTC. This encodes CANSPGTSGGENIQYF.

A remark on this clonotype: The junction shows a germline mismatch at one end, possibly a read error. This chain uses TRBV9 with TRBJ2-1, with D uncertain. Germline V gene lookup returns CDR1 SGDLS and CDR2 YYNGEE. The CDR3 sequence is 10 residues long. CDR3 protein: CASSVRPPRF. Here the CDR3 DNA reads TGTGCCAGCAGCGTCAGGCCCCCGCGCTTC.

This clonotype was detected only a few times. The chain has TRBV11-3 and TRBJ2-3, with no clear D. Between the trimmed V and J ends, which lost 4 bases and 3 bases, there was a span of 14 bases. The CDR3 has 15 residues. Germline V gene data show CDR1 as SGHNT and CDR2 as YENEEA. The CDR3 coding sequence is TGTGCCAGCAGCTGGGCCTCTAGTGGGACAGATACGCAGTATTTT. Its protein product is CASSWASSGTDTQYF.

Concerning this clonotype itself: Just one base apart from a much larger clone, this may be a read error. This chain joins TRBV6-6 and TRBJ1-5; D not resolved. With 0 bases removed from V and 3 bases from J, the gap between germline ends came to 6 bases. Germline lookup yields CDR1 MNHNY and CDR2 SVGAGI (reference sequence). This CDR3 comprises 14 residues. CDR3 DNA: TGTGCCAGCAGTTACTCACCGGACAATCAGCCCCAGCATTTT. Amino acid sequence: CASSYSPDNQPQHF.

V usage is TRBV30 and J usage is TRBJ2-7, with 9 bases identical to TRBD1. Germline CDR1 reads GTSNPN; CDR2 reads SVGIG (reference sequence). The CDR3 spans 14 residues. The V gene end was trimmed by 3 bases and the J gene end by 2 bases; junction bases not matched to a gene: 5. This CDR3 is CAWSGGQGPYEQYF. DNA for the CDR3: TGTGCCTGGAGCGGAGGACAGGGGCCCTACGAGCAGTACTTC. The full variable domain, completed using reference TRBV30 and TRBJ2-7, is SQTIHQWPATLVQPVGSPLSLECTVEGTSNPNLYWYRQAAGRGLQLLFYSVGIGQISSEVPQNLSASRPQDRQFILSSKKLLLSDSGFYLCAWSGGQGPYEQYFGPGTRLTVT.

This chain connects TRBV20-1 to TRBJ2-1; TRBD1 aligns across 10 bases. This CDR3 region has 15 residues. Germline V gene lookup returns CDR1 DFQATT and CDR2 SNEGSKA (reference sequence). Trimming at V came to 1 base and at J to 6 bases, leaving 6 bases not matched to a gene. DNA of the CDR3: TGCAGTGCTAGAGGGCGGGACAGGGGAAGCAATGAGCAGTTCTTC. Protein: CSARGRDRGSNEQFF.

This sequence joins TRBV12-3 or TRBV12-4 and TRBJ2-5; D is unresolved. The CDR3 is 13 amino acids. Trimming removed 4 bases from V and 1 base from J, with 7 bases in between. The CDR3 is CASSSWAQETQYF. The CDR3, as DNA: TGTGCCAGCAGTTCTTGGGCCCAAGAGACCCAGTACTTC.

V is TRBV29-1 and J is TRBJ2-5; D possibly matches TRBD1 or TRBD2 (6 bases each). V was clipped by 0 bases and J by 4 bases, with 18 bases between them. The CDR3 totals 16 residues. Germline lookup yields CDR1 SQVTM and CDR2 ANQGSEA. CDR3 coding DNA: TGCAGCGTTGAAGACTCTAAAGTGGGGGGCCCAGAGACCCAGTACTTC. It codes for CSVEDSKVGGPETQYF.

In this sample, this clonotype turned up a few times. The genes are TRBV20-1 and TRBJ2-3; TRBD2 is a possible D gene (5 bases). The CDR3 sequence is 15 residues long. CDR1 is DFQATT and CDR2 is SNEGSKA in the germline V gene (reference sequence). V dropped 3 bases and J dropped 2 bases, with 15 bases sitting between them. The CDR3 DNA follows: TGCAGTGCTAGGGAAGCGGCACGAAACACAGATACGCAGTATTTT. The encoded protein is CSAREAARNTDTQYF.

The chain combines TRBV30 with TRBJ1-1; D is uncertain. The length of the CDR3 is 12 residues. CDR1 and CDR2 from the germline V gene are GTSNPN and SVGIG (reference sequence). With 5 bases removed from V and 1 base from J, the gap between germline ends came to 8 bases. The CDR3 here is CAWAVGNTEAFF. The CDR3 nucleotides read TGTGCCTGGGCAGTGGGGAACACTGAAGCTTTCTTT.

The table lists this clonotype with many counts. The V and J genes are TRBV7-8 and TRBJ2-3; TRBD1 matches at 11 bases. Unmatched junction bases numbered 12, after V lost 7 bases and J lost 6 bases. CDR1 and CDR2 from the germline V gene are SGHVS and FQNEAQ. The CDR3 totals 16 residues. CDR3 amino acids: CASTQFPGQGEDTQYF. CDR3 nucleotides: TGTGCCAGCACTCAATTCCCGGGACAGGGGGAGGATACGCAGTATTTT. Complete variable domain (other parts from reference TRBV7-8 and TRBJ2-3): GAGVSQSPRYKVAKRGQDVALRCDPISGHVSLFWYQQALGQGPEFLTYFQNEAQLDKSGLPSDRFFAERPEGSVSTLKIQRTQQEDSAVYLCASTQFPGQGEDTQYFGPGTRLTVL.

The sample holds a few counts of this clonotype. As DNA, the CDR3 is TGTGCCAGCAGGGAGGGACTAGCGGCGTACAATGAGCAGTTCTTC. It translates to CASREGLAAYNEQFF. V and J are TRBV2 and TRBJ2-1; 11 nucleotides match TRBD2. The CDR3 length is 15 residues. With V trimmed by 6 bases and J by 4 bases, 5 bases remained unmatched. Germline-derived CDR1 and CDR2 are SNHLY and FYNNEI.

The V call is TRBV20-1, the J call TRBJ2-1; 8 positions match TRBD1. Per germline, CDR1 DFQATT and CDR2 SNEGSKA (reference sequence). This CDR3 is 16 amino acids long. V lost 5 bases, J lost 2 bases, and 11 bases stayed unmatched. CDR3 DNA sequence: TGCAGTGCTCTCGGACAGGGAGACTTTACCTACAATGAGCAGTTCTTC. It yields the protein CSALGQGDFTYNEQFF.

This rearrangement joins TRBV5-6 to TRBJ2-1; tentatively, D is TRBD1 or TRBD2 (6 bases each). The CDR3 is 15 residues long. Germline CDR1 reads SGHDT; CDR2 reads YYEEEE. The ends were cut back, 4 bases at V and 7 bases at J, with 18 bases in the middle. The CDR3 loop reads CASSQNTGAGNEQFF. CDR3 DNA sequence: TGTGCCAGCAGCCAGAACACGGGGGCGGGAAATGAGCAGTTCTTC. Supplemented by reference TRBV5-6 and TRBJ2-1, the full variable domain reads DAGVTQSPTHLIKTRGQQVTLRCSPKSGHDTVSWYQQALGQGPQFIFQYYEEEERQRGNFPDRFSGHQFPNYSSELNVNALLLGDSALYLCASSQNTGAGNEQFFGPGTRLTVL.

Only one count was recorded for this clonotype. Relative to the germline gene, one junction end is altered; a read error may explain this. The rearrangement links TRBV27 to TRBJ2-2; D not certain. This CDR3 spans 14 amino acids. Germline CDR1 reads MNHEY; CDR2 reads SMNVEV (reference sequence). The CDR3 bases are TGTGCCAACAGTTTACCCGGTTTCCCCGGGGAGCTGTTTTTT. This encodes CANSLPGFPGELFF.

This clonotype came up a few times. The J gene is TRBJ2-1, the V gene TRBV7-4; tentatively, D is TRBD2 (6 bases). V lost 1 base and J 3 bases, leaving 10 bases between the germline ends. The germline V gene has CDR1 SGHVT and CDR2 SQSDAQ. The CDR3 extends over 15 amino acids. The CDR3 is CASSLGGLLYNEQFF. CDR3 coding DNA: TGTGCCAGCAGCTTAGGGGGACTTCTCTACAATGAGCAGTTCTTC.

This clonotype rates as medium-sized. V gene TRBV4-3 combines with J gene TRBJ2-3; TRBD1 is a possible D gene (5 bases). There are 14 residues in the CDR3. Germline CDR1 and CDR2: LGHNA and YSLEER. Trimming took 3 bases from V and 4 from J, leaving 11 bases between them. The DNA of the CDR3 is TGCGCCAGCAGCCAGGACACCGTGGCAGATACGCAGTATTTT. Translated, it gives CASSQDTVADTQYF.

The chain combines TRBV4-1 with TRBJ1-5; no clear D gene. Germline V gene sequence: CDR1 MGHRA, CDR2 YSYEKL. V was pared by 0 bases and J by 2 bases, with 8 bases between. CDR3 length equals 15 residues. CDR3 amino acids: CASSQEGVGNQPQHF. The CDR3 region has the DNA TGCGCCAGCAGCCAAGAGGGTGTGGGCAATCAGCCCCAGCATTTT.

This sequence joins TRBV14 and TRBJ2-3; weak D call: TRBD1 (5 bases). The germline V gene has CDR1 SGHDN and CDR2 FVKESK. V dropped 2 bases and J dropped 6 bases, with 15 bases sitting between them. The CDR3 length is 15 residues. The CDR3 DNA reads as TGTGCCAGCAGCCAAAGGGGATTGGGGATGGATACGCAGTATTTT. It encodes CASSQRGLGMDTQYF.

This clonotype turned up a few times. The rearrangement joins TRBV11-2 to TRBJ1-1; 8 nucleotides line up with TRBD1. The ends lost 4 bases at V and 6 bases at J; junction bases unmatched: 4. This CDR3 is 13 amino acids long. CDR1 SGHAT and CDR2 FQNNGV come from the germline V gene. CDR3 sequence: CASSWTGPAEAFF. The CDR3 bases are TGTGCCAGCAGCTGGACAGGGCCCGCTGAAGCTTTCTTT.

This clonotype was counted at least ten times. The chain combines TRBV11-2 with TRBJ2-1; D gene uncertain. Trimming removed 2 bases from V and 6 bases from J, with 11 bases in between. This CDR3 contains 14 residues. Germline CDR1 and CDR2: SGHAT and FQNNGV. CDR3 sequence: CASSLSFPGNEQFF. CDR3 DNA sequence: TGTGCCAGCAGCTTATCGTTCCCGGGCAATGAGCAGTTCTTC.

The chain couples TRBV4-3 to TRBJ2-1, with 13 nucleotides matching TRBD2. V was clipped by 0 bases and J by 9 bases; unmatched bases: 8. Germline assignment: CDR1 LGHNA and CDR2 YSLEER. The CDR3 runs 17 residues. CDR3 bases: TGCGCCAGCAGCCAAGATAGAGGACTAGCGGGAGTAGGTGAGCAGTTCTTC. Residues: CASSQDRGLAGVGEQFF.

The V call is TRBV20-1, the J call TRBJ2-2, with TRBD1 matching 8 bases. This CDR3 is built from 18 residues. Germline V CDR1 and CDR2: DFQATT, SNEGSKA (reference sequence). V dropped 0 bases and J dropped 0; count of bases not matched to a gene: 9. CDR3 sequence (DNA): TGCAGTGCTAGAGATGGAACAGGGGGGTTTTCGAACACCGGGGAGCTGTTTTTT. Amino acids: CSARDGTGGFSNTGELFF.

This clonotype was counted ten times or more. The chain recombines TRBV4-1 with TRBJ2-2, with 10 bases matching TRBD1. Germline assignment: CDR1 MGHRA and CDR2 YSYEKL. CDR3 length: 17 residues. Losses at the gene ends were 3 bases for V and 5 bases for J; bases not matched to a gene: 9. CDR3 residues: CASSHPGQGGNTGELFF. The CDR3 coding sequence is TGCGCCAGCAGCCACCCAGGACAGGGGGGAAATACCGGGGAGCTGTTTTTT.

This clonotype has only a few counts. This rearrangement joins TRBV29-1 to TRBJ2-7, with 9 bases aligning to TRBD1. The CDR3 spans 13 residues. Germline CDR1 SQVTM, CDR2 ANQGSEA. Trimming removed 7 bases from V and 4 bases from J; junction bases left unmatched: 8. The CDR3 nucleotides are TGCAGCGCCCGAGGGACAGGGTTATACGAGCAGTACTTC. Amino acid sequence: CSARGTGLYEQYF.

This clonotype was seen more than once but under ten times. The V call is TRBV12-3 or TRBV12-4, the J call TRBJ2-5; a weak D match, TRBD2 (6 bases). Trimming removed 1 base at V and 3 bases at J, with 21 bases between. The CDR3 has 18 residues. CDR3 residues: CASSLVWPDYNFKETQYF. CDR3 sequence (DNA): TGTGCCAGCAGTTTAGTTTGGCCGGACTACAACTTTAAAGAGACCCAGTACTTC.

This clonotype occurred many times. The chain is built from TRBV7-2 and TRBJ1-5, with D possibly matching TRBD1 (6 bases). Between the trimmed V and J ends, which lost 5 bases and 5 bases, there was a span of 25 bases. CDR3 length: 18 amino acids. CDR1 SGHTA and CDR2 FQGNSA come from the germline V gene. CDR3 DNA sequence: TGTGCCAGCAGCCACGGGTCGTGGGGGGGCAAGCTCGATCAGCCCCAGCATTTT. It codes for CASSHGSWGGKLDQPQHF.

Only a few counts were recorded for this clonotype. V gene TRBV28 combines with J gene TRBJ2-6, with D uncertain. Germline lookup yields CDR1 MDHEN and CDR2 SYDVKM. The V end lost 2 bases, the J end lost 1 base, and 6 bases lay between the germline ends. This CDR3 has 15 residues. The CDR3 spells CASSLAVSGANVLTF. CDR3 nucleotide sequence: TGTGCCAGCAGTTTAGCTGTATCTGGGGCCAACGTCCTGACTTTC.

This sequence joins TRBV27 and TRBJ2-1; 10 bases match TRBD2. The germline V gene has CDR1 MNHEY and CDR2 SMNVEV (reference sequence). The ends lost 5 bases at V and 14 bases at J; junction bases unmatched: 6. The CDR3 is 12 amino acids. This chain's CDR3 is CASSPYGTSEFF. In DNA form, the CDR3 reads TGTGCCAGCAGTCCTTACGGGACTAGCGAGTTCTTC.